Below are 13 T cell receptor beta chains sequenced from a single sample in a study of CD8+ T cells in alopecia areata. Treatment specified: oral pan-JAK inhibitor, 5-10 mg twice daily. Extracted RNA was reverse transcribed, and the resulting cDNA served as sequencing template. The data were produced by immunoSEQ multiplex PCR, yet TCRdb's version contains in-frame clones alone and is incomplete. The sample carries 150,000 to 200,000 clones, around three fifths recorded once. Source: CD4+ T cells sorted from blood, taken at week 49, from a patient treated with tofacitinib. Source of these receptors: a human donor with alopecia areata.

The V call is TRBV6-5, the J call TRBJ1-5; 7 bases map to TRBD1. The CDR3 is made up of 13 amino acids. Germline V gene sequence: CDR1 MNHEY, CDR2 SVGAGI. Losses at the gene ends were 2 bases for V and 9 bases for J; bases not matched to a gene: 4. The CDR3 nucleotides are TGTGCCAGCAGTTACGCAGGGGGTGGGCCCCAGCATTTT. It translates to CASSYAGGGPQHF.

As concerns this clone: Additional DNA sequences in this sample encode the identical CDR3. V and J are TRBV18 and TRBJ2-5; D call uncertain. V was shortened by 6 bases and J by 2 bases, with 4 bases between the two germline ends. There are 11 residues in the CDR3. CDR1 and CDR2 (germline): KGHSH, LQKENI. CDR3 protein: CASSRQETQYF. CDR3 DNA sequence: TGTGCCAGCTCGAGACAAGAGACCCAGTACTTC.

CDR3 in DNA: TGTGCCACCAGCAACCAGACAGGGACAGATACGCAGTATTTT. Translating it yields CATSNQTGTDTQYF. The rearrangement links TRBV15 to TRBJ2-3, with 7 bases identical to TRBD1. CDR1 LNHNV and CDR2 YYDKDF come from the germline V gene (reference sequence). Trimming cost V 4 bases and J 3 bases; bases outside gene matches: 4. CDR3 size: 14 residues.

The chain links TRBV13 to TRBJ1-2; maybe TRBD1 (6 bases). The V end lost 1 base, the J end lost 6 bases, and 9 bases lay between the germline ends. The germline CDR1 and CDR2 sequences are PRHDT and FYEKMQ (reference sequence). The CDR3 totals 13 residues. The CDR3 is CASSLATGNGYTF. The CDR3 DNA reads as TGTGCCAGCAGCTTAGCTACAGGGAATGGCTACACCTTC.

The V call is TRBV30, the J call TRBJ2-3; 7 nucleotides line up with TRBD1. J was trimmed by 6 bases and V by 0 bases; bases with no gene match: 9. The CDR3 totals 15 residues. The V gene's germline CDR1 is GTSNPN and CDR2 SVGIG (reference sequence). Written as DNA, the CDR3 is TGTGCCTGGAGTGTACGCGGACAGGTCACCGATACGCAGTATTTT. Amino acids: CAWSVRGQVTDTQYF.

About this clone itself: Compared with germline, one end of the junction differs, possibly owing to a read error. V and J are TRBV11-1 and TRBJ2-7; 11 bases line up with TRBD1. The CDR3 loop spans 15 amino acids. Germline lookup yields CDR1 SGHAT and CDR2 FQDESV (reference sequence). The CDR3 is CASRLTGTGGYEQYF. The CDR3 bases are TGTGCCAGCCGCTTAACCGGGACAGGGGGATACGAGCAGTACTTC.

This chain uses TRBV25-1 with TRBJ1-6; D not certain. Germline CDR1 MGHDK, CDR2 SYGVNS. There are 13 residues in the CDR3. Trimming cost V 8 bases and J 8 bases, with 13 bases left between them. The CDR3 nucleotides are TGTGCCAGCCCTTGGGCAGTCGATTCACCCCTCCACTTT. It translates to CASPWAVDSPLHF.

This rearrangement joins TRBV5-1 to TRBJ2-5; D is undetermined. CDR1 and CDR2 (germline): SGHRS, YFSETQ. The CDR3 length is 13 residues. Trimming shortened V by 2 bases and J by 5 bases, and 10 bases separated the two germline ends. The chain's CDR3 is CASSFYSSETQYF. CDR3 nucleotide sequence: TGCGCCAGCAGCTTCTACAGTTCGGAGACCCAGTACTTC.

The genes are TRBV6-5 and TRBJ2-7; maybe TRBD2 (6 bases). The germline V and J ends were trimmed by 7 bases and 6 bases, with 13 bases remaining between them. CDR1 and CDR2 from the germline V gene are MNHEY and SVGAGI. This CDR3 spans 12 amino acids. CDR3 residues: CASTGTSSEQYF. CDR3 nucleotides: TGTGCCAGCACCGGGACTTCTTCCGAGCAGTACTTC.

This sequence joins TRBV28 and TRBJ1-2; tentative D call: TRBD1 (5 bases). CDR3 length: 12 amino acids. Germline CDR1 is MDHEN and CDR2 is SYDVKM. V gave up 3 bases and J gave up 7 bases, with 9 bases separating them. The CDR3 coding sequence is TGTGCCAGCAGTTTGACAGATGGTGGCTACACCTTC. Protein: CASSLTDGGYTF.

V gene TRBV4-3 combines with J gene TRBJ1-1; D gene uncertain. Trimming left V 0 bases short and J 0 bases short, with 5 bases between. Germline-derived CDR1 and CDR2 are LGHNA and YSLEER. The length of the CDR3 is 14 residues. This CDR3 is CASSQEDLNTEAFF. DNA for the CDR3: TGCGCCAGCAGCCAAGAGGACTTGAACACTGAAGCTTTCTTT.

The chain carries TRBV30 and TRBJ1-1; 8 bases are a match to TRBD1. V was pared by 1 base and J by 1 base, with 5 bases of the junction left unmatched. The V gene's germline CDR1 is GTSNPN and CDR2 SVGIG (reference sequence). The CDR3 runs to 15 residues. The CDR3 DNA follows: TGTGCCTGGAGTGCCCGGGACAGGAAGAACACTGAAGCTTTCTTT. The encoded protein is CAWSARDRKNTEAFF.

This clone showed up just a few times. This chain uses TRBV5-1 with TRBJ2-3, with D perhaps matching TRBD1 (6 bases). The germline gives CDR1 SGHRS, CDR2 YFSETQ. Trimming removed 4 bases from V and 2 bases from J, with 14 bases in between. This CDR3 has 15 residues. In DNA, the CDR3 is TGCGCCAGCAGCCCGTCGAGGACAGTCACAGATACGCAGTATTTT. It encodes CASSPSRTVTDTQYF.